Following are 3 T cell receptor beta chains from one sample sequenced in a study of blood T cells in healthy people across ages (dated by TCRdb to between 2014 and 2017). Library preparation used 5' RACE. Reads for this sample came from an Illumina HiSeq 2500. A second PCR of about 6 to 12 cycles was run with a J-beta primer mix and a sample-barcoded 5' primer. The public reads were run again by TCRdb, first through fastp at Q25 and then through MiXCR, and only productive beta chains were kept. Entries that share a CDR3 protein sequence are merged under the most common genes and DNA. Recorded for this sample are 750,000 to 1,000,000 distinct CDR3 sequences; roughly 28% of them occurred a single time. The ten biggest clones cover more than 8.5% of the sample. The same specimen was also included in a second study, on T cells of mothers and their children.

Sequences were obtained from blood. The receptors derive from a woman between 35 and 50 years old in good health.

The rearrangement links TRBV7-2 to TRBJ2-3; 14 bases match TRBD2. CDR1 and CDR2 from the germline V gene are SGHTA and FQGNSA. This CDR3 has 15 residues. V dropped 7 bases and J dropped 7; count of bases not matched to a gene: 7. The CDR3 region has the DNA TGTGCCAGCACCCCAGGACTAGCGGGGGGATATACGCAGTATTTT. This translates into CASTPGLAGGYTQYF.

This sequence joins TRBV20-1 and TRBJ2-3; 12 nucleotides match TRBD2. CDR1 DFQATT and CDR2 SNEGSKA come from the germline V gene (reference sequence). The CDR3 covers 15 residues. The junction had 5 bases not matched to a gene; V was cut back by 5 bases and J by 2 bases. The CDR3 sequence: CSAATSGGNTDTQYF. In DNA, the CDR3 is TGCAGTGCTGCCACTAGCGGGGGGAACACAGATACGCAGTATTTT.

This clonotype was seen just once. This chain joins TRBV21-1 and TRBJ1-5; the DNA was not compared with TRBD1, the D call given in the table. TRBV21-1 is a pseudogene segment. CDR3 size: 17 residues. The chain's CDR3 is CASGRRKKTGAAGPQHF. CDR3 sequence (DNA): TGTGCCAGCGGGCGGAGAAAGAAAACAGGGGCGGCGGGGCCCCAGCATTTT.